A single sample is the source of the 21 T cell receptor beta chains below, sequenced in a study of memory CD4+ T cells and cytomegalovirus serostatus (dated by TCRdb to between 2017 and 2020). Single viable CD3+CD4+CD8-CD45RO+ cells were sorted as memory CD4+ T cells on a FACSAria II. The method behind the library was the immunoSEQ multiplex PCR assay. The source is immuneACCESS, and TCRdb retained only in-frame sequences with V and J called. Part of the clones is not carried over; for the studies checked, unresolved V genes explain less than half of this, and the remainder is unexplained. Present in this sample are more than 55,000 clones, approximately 78% of which were seen just once. The top ten hold around 0.9% of the sample. Sequencing input: memory CD4+ T cells from blood. These receptors originate from an adult in good health and CMV-seronegative.

This chain links TRBV7-6 with TRBJ1-3; D unclear. Germline lookup yields CDR1 SGHVS and CDR2 FNYEAQ. V gave up 5 bases and J gave up 0 bases, with 11 bases separating them. The CDR3 extends over 15 amino acids. The CDR3 is CASSRSGDSGNTIYF. Here the CDR3 DNA reads TGTGCCAGCAGCAGATCCGGCGACTCTGGAAACACCATATATTTT.

The chain has TRBV27 and TRBJ2-5; unclear D gene. The CDR3 is 12 amino acids. The germline gives CDR1 MNHEY, CDR2 SMNVEV (reference sequence). V lost 1 base and J 1 base, leaving 1 base between the germline ends. CDR3 bases: TGTGCCAGCAGTTTATTCCAAGAGACCCAGTACTTC. Translation gives CASSLFQETQYF.

This chain links TRBV19 with TRBJ1-2; D remains unclear. The CDR3 is 13 residues long. V was trimmed by 7 bases and J by 4 bases, leaving 13 bases between them. Germline-derived CDR1 and CDR2 are LNHDA and SQIVND (reference sequence). The CDR3 sequence: CASTLHQTYGYTF. For the CDR3, the DNA is TGTGCCAGTACCCTTCATCAGACCTATGGCTACACCTTC.

The rearrangement uses TRBV6-1 and TRBJ2-5, with D possibly called TRBD1 or TRBD2 (5 bases each). This CDR3 is built from 12 residues. V was pared by 8 bases and J by 5 bases, with 12 bases between. From germline, CDR1 is MNHNS and CDR2 SASEGT. The CDR3: CASGPWGETQYF. The CDR3 coding sequence is TGTGCCAGCGGGCCTTGGGGGGAGACCCAGTACTTC.

The chain is built from TRBV4-2 and TRBJ2-3; 12 bases line up with TRBD2. V shed 5 bases and J 6 bases; nucleotides not matched to a gene: 12. Germline assignment: CDR1 LGHNA and CDR2 YNFKEQ. The CDR3 consists of 17 residues. The CDR3 reads CASSSRASGGATDTQYF. In nucleotides, the CDR3 is TGTGCCAGCAGCTCTCGGGCTAGCGGGGGGGCTACGGATACGCAGTATTTT.

In its sample, this clone was seen a few times. This sequence joins TRBV5-1 and TRBJ2-7; D possibly uses TRBD1 or TRBD2 (7 bases each). CDR1 and CDR2 (germline): SGHRS, YFSETQ. There are 15 residues in the CDR3. Trimming stripped 3 bases from V and 0 bases from J, with 13 bases between. The chain's CDR3 is CASSWEGAVSYEQYF. The CDR3 DNA is TGCGCCAGCAGCTGGGAGGGGGCGGTCTCCTACGAGCAGTACTTC.

The chain recombines TRBV5-1 with TRBJ2-2; 11 bases align to TRBD2. The germline V gene has CDR1 SGHRS and CDR2 YFSETQ. The CDR3 is 15 amino acids. J gave up 7 bases and V 4 bases, and 6 bases lay outside the gene matches. Written as DNA, the CDR3 is TGCGCCAGCAGCAAACTAGCGGGGGTGTACGGGGAGCTGTTTTTT. Translating gives CASSKLAGVYGELFF.

This chain joins TRBV9 and TRBJ1-2, with TRBD1 identical over 7 bases. This CDR3 is 15 amino acids long. J lost 4 bases, V lost 4 bases, and 10 bases had no gene match. Germline loops: CDR1 SGDLS, CDR2 YYNGEE. The DNA of the CDR3 is TGTGCCAGCAGCCCGAGACAGGGAGGGGTCTATGGCTACACCTTC. This gives the protein CASSPRQGGVYGYTF. The full variable domain, with the rest looked up from reference TRBV9 and TRBJ1-2, is DSGVTQTPKHLITATGQRVTLRCSPRSGDLSVYWYQQSLDQGLQFLIQYYNGEERAKGNILERFSAQQFPDLHSELNLSSLELGDSALYFCASSPRQGGVYGYTFGSGTRLTVV.

The chain combines TRBV6-5 with TRBJ2-6; TRBD1 might be the D (5 bases). CDR3 size: 15 residues. The germline V gene encodes CDR1 MNHEY and CDR2 SVGAGI. Trimming removed 5 bases from V and 1 base from J, with 9 bases in between. The CDR3 sequence is CASSHQGSGANVLTF. In DNA, the CDR3 is TGTGCCAGCAGTCACCAGGGATCTGGGGCCAACGTCCTGACTTTC.

This clone was detected only a few times. V gene TRBV10-2 combines with J gene TRBJ2-3; D unresolved. The CDR3 spans 13 residues. Germline loops: CDR1 WSHSY, CDR2 SAAADI. The V gene lost 8 bases and the J gene lost 0 bases, with 9 bases spanning the gap. CDR3 bases: TGCGCCAGCCGACCCCAAAGCACAGATACGCAGTATTTT. Amino acid sequence: CASRPQSTDTQYF.

This chain uses TRBV5-1 with TRBJ1-6, with 8 bases fitting TRBD1. This CDR3 comprises 14 residues. The trim removed 4 bases at V and 6 bases at J, leaving 3 bases unmatched. Germline CDR1 reads SGHRS; CDR2 reads YFSETQ. CDR3 amino acids: CASSGTGGNSPLHF. In DNA form, the CDR3 reads TGCGCCAGCAGCGGGACAGGTGGTAATTCACCCCTCCACTTT. The whole variable domain, filled in from reference TRBV5-1 and TRBJ1-6, reads KAGVTQTPRYLIKTRGQQVTLSCSPISGHRSVSWYQQTPGQGLQFLFEYFSETQRNKGNFPGRFSGRQFSNSRSEMNVSTLELGDSALYLCASSGTGGNSPLHFGNGTRLTVT.

The rearrangement joins TRBV18 to TRBJ2-1; weak D call: TRBD1 (6 bases). This CDR3 contains 15 residues. In germline, CDR1 is KGHSH, CDR2 LQKENI. Trimming removed 5 bases from V and 4 bases from J, with 15 bases in between. The CDR3 protein is CASSTRDQGYNEQFF. CDR3 nucleotide sequence: TGTGCCAGCTCAACAAGGGACCAGGGGTACAATGAGCAGTTCTTC.

This clone was recorded once. This sequence joins TRBV6-5 and TRBJ2-1; 7 nucleotides match TRBD1. Unmatched junction bases numbered 9, after V lost 10 bases and J lost 3 bases. Germline values: CDR1 MNHEY, CDR2 SVGAGI. This CDR3 contains 14 residues. The DNA of the CDR3 is TGTGCCACTTCAGGGGGTTTTAACTACAATGAGCAGTTCTTC. Translated, it gives CATSGGFNYNEQFF.

This clone was counted between two and nine times. This chain joins TRBV5-4 and TRBJ1-1; unclear D gene. The CDR3 extends over 13 amino acids. Germline V gene data show CDR1 as SGHNT and CDR2 as YYREEE (reference sequence). Trimming stripped 3 bases from V and 0 bases from J, with 6 bases between. DNA of the CDR3: TGTGCCAGCAGCTCTGACATGAACACTGAAGCTTTCTTT. Its protein is CASSSDMNTEAFF.

V usage is TRBV29-1 and J usage is TRBJ1-2; D perhaps matches TRBD1 (5 bases). Looked up from germline, CDR1 is SQVTM and CDR2 is ANQGSEA. This CDR3 contains 13 residues. Trimming took 7 bases from V and 4 from J, leaving 16 bases between them. In DNA, the CDR3 is TGCAGCGCTGAGATGGGGGGACTCTATGGCTACACCTTC. It specifies CSAEMGGLYGYTF. Looking up the rest from reference TRBV29-1 and TRBJ1-2 gives the full variable domain: SAVISQKPSRDICQRGTSLTIQCQVDSQVTMMFWYRQQPGQSLTLIATANQGSEATYESGFVIDKFPISRPNLTFSTLTVSNMSPEDSSIYLCSAEMGGLYGYTFGSGTRLTVV.

The chain links TRBV2 to TRBJ2-7; 8 bases are a match to TRBD1. This CDR3 contains 15 residues. The germline CDR1 and CDR2 sequences are SNHLY and FYNNEI. The junction had 8 bases not matched to a gene; V was cut back by 7 bases and J by 0 bases. This CDR3 reads CASTPQGDSSYEQYF. The CDR3 nucleotides are TGTGCCAGCACACCACAGGGGGATAGCTCCTACGAGCAGTACTTC.

This chain links TRBV30 with TRBJ1-2; 8 bases match TRBD1. The CDR3 has 12 amino acids. V lost 5 bases, J lost 4 bases, and 3 bases stayed unmatched. CDR1 GTSNPN and CDR2 SVGIG come from the germline V gene (reference sequence). CDR3 coding DNA: TGTGCCTGGGACAGGGGACCCTATGGCTACACCTTC. As protein: CAWDRGPYGYTF.

The V call is TRBV5-6, the J call TRBJ2-1; maybe TRBD1 (5 bases). Germline lookup yields CDR1 SGHDT and CDR2 YYEEEE. The V end lost 5 bases, the J end lost 5 bases, and 11 bases lay between the germline ends. The CDR3 is 13 residues long. Here the CDR3 DNA reads TGTGCCAGCAGATTTCTACAGGACAATGAGCAGTTCTTC. Translated: CASRFLQDNEQFF.

The V call is TRBV2, the J call TRBJ2-3; D ambiguous. V was pared by 2 bases and J by 1 base, with 7 bases between. Germline V lookup: CDR1 SNHLY, CDR2 FYNNEI. CDR3 length: 14 amino acids. DNA of the CDR3: TGTGCCAGCAGTGAAACTTTGCGCACAGATACGCAGTATTTT. It codes for CASSETLRTDTQYF.

The chain links TRBV7-8 to TRBJ1-2; D might be TRBD1 (5 bases). Trimming took 1 base from V and 7 from J, leaving 16 bases between them. CDR3 size: 15 residues. Germline CDR1 SGHVS, CDR2 FQNEAQ. CDR3 nucleotides: TGTGCCAGCAGCTTAGTCGTACAGGCGGGTACTGGCTACACCTTC. Translating gives CASSLVVQAGTGYTF.

The chain couples TRBV6-5 to TRBJ2-1; D remains unclear. V lost 9 bases and J lost 8, with 17 bases in between. This CDR3 is built from 13 residues. Germline V lookup: CDR1 MNHEY, CDR2 SVGAGI. The CDR3 sequence: CARRAQWSDEQFF. The CDR3 nucleotides are TGTGCCAGACGGGCCCAATGGTCGGATGAGCAGTTCTTC.